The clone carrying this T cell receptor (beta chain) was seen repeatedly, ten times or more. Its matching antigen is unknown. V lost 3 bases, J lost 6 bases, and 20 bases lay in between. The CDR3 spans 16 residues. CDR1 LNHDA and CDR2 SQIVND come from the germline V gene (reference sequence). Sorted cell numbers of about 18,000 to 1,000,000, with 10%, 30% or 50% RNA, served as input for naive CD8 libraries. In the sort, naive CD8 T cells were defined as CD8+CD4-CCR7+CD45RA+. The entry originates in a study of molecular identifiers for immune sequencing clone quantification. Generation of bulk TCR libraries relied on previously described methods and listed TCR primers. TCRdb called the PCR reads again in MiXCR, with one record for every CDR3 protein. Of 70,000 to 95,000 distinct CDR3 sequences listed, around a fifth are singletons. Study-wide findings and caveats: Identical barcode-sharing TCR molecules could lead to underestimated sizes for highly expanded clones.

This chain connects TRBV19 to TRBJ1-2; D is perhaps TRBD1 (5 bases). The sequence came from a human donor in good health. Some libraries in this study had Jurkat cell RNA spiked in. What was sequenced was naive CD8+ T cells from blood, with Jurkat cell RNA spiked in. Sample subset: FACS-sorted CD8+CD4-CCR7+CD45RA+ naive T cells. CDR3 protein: CASSIWSGSEGNGYTF. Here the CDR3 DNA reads TGTGCCAGTAGTATTTGGTCCGGGTCCGAGGGGAATGGCTACACCTTC.